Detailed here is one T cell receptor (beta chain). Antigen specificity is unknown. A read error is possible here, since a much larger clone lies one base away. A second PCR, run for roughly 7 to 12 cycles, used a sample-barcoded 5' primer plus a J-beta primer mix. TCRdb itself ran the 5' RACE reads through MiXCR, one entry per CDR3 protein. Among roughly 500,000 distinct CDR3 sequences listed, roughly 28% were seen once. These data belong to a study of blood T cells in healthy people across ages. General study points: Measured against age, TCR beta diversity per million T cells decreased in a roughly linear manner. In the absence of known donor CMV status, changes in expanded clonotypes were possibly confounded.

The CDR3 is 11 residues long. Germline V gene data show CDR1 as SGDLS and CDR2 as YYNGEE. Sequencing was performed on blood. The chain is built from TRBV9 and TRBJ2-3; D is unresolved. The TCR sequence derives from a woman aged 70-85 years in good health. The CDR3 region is CASSVGDTRYF. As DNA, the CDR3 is TGTGCCAGCAGCGTAGGAGATACGCGGTATTTT.